This T cell receptor (beta chain) was found in a study of cytomegalovirus exposure and HLA in healthy donors. It was with 60 Vbeta and 13 Jbeta primers that the PCR ran. The table came from immunoSEQ multiplex PCR; TCRdb's copy has only in-frame clones and leaves some out. This table has 200,000 to 250,000 clones, around 75% appearing once. Germline values: CDR1 SGHRS, CDR2 YFSETQ. The J segment lost 2 bases and the V segment lost 5 bases, leaving 8 bases of the junction unmatched. CDR3 size: 15 residues. This clonotype originated in a woman younger than 45 in good health and CMV-seronegative. Material for sequencing was PBMCs. The chain recombines TRBV5-1 with TRBJ2-3; 7 bases fit TRBD2. Written as DNA, the CDR3 is TGCGCCAGCAGTGGGCTAGCGGAACCCACAGATACGCAGTATTTT. Its protein is CASSGLAEPTDTQYF.